This T cell receptor (beta chain) was recovered during a study of shared clonotypes between healthy human individuals. Study as a whole: Per donor, CD8 memory used one plate, CD8 naive used two, CD4 memory used three and CD4 naive used three.

Deep was the level at which the assay was run. Assay: immunoSEQ multiplex PCR; the TCRdb copy retains only in-frame clones and omits some. This sample has about 610,000 clones, with approximately 96% found just once. Findings and caveats of the study: Among donors, clonotype sharing was expected to be affected by sequencing depth. Unshared clonotypes carried lower generation probabilities than those common to all four donors.

Terminally differentiated effector memory CD45RA+ cells were excluded by CCR7 positive selection of CD45RO-negative cells. To note about this clone: What it recognizes is unknown.

This receptor was obtained from a woman between 25 and 40 years old in good health. Sequenced: naive CD8+ T cells sorted from blood.

In DNA, the CDR3 is TGTGCCAGCAGCCAAGGGACTAGCGGGAGCGACGAGCAGTACTTC. Amino acid sequence: CASSQGTSGSDEQYF. J is TRBJ2-7 and V is TRBV9; TRBD2 matches 14 bases. Germline V gene lookup returns CDR1 SGDLS and CDR2 YYNGEE. Trimming at V came to 4 bases and at J to 5 bases, leaving 5 bases not matched to a gene. This CDR3 is 15 amino acids long. Using reference TRBV9 and TRBJ2-7 for the parts outside the CDR3, the full variable domain is DSGVTQTPKHLITATGQRVTLRCSPRSGDLSVYWYQQSLDQGLQFLIQYYNGEERAKGNILERFSAQQFPDLHSELNLSSLELGDSALYFCASSQGTSGSDEQYFGPGTRLTVT.